The present T cell receptor (beta chain) was sequenced within a study of sequential checkpoint blockade in melanoma. At the level of the study: Both treatment sequences were followed by maintenance nivolumab.

Treatment given: randomized to nivolumab then ipilimumab (arm A) or the reverse (arm B). DNA-damaging chemotherapy had not been given to any patient beforehand. Sorted cells were live CD3+CD8+, lacking CD19 and CD56, from PBMCs. Clones were sequenced by immunoSEQ multiplex PCR, and TCRdb holds only the in-frame ones, with some missing. The sample yields 13,000 or so clones, roughly 69% seen once. The CDR3 runs to 15 residues. Germline values: CDR1 LGHNA, CDR2 YSLEER. With 1 base removed from V and 0 bases from J, the gap between germline ends came to 9 bases. The sample was CD8+ T cells sorted from blood (inferred from file names), taken from a patient given nivolumab and ipilimumab in sequence. The TCR sequence derives from a human donor with melanoma. The rearrangement joins TRBV4-3 to TRBJ1-1; D not resolved. Here the CDR3 reads CASSQVLGLNTEAFF. The DNA of the CDR3 is TGCGCCAGCAGCCAAGTGCTAGGCTTGAACACTGAAGCTTTCTTT.